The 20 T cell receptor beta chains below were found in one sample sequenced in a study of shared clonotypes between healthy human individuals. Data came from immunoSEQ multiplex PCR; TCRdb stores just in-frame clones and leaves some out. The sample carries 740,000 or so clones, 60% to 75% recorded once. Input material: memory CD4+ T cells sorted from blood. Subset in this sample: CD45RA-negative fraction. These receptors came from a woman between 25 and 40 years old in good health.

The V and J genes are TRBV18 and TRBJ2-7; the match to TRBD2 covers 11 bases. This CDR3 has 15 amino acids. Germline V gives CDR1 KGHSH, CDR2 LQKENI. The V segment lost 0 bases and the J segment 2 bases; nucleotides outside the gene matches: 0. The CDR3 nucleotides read TGTGCCAGCTCACCACCGACTAGCGGGACCTACGAGCAGTACTTC. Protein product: CASSPPTSGTYEQYF.

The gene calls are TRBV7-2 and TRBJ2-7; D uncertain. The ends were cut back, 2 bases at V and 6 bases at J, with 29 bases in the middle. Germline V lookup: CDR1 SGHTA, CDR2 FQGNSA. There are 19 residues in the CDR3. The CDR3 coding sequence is TGTGCCAGCAGCTTACTTGGCCTAGACCTAGGGAAGGGCGACTGCGAGCAGTACTTC. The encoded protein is CASSLLGLDLGKGDCEQYF.

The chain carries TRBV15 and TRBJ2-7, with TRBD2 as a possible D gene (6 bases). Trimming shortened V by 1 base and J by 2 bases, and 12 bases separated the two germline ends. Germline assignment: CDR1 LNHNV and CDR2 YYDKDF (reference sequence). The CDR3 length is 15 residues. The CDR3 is CATSRVWGEAYEQYF. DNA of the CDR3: TGTGCCACCAGCAGAGTATGGGGGGAAGCCTACGAGCAGTACTTC.

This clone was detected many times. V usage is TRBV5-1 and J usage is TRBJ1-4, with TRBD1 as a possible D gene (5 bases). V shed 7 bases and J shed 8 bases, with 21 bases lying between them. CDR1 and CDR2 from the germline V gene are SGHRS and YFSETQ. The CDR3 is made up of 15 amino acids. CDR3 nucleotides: TGCGCCAGCGGAAATTCGGGGACCGAGGGGGAAAAACTGTTTTTT. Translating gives CASGNSGTEGEKLFF. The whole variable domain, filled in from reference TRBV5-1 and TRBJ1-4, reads KAGVTQTPRYLIKTRGQQVTLSCSPISGHRSVSWYQQTPGQGLQFLFEYFSETQRNKGNFPGRFSGRQFSNSRSEMNVSTLELGDSALYLCASGNSGTEGEKLFFGSGTQLSVL.

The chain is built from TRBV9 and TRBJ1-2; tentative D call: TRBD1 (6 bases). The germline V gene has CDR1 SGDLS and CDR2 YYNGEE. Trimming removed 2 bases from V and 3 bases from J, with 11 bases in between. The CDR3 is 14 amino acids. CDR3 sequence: CASSVTGLDYGYTF. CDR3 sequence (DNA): TGTGCCAGCAGCGTCACAGGGTTGGACTATGGCTACACCTTC.

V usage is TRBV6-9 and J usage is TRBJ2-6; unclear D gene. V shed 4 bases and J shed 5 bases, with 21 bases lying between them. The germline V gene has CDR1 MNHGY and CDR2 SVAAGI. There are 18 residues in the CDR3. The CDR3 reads CASSSCRLRQSRANVLTF. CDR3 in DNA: TGTGCCAGCAGTTCGTGCCGCTTACGACAAAGTCGGGCCAACGTCCTGACTTTC.

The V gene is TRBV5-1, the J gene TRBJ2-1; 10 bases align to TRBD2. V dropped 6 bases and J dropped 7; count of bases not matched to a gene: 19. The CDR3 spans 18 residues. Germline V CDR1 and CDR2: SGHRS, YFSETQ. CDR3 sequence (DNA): TGCGCCAGCACAGCCCCTTTAAAGCGGGAGGGCCGTTTTAATGAGCAGTTCTTC. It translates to CASTAPLKREGRFNEQFF.

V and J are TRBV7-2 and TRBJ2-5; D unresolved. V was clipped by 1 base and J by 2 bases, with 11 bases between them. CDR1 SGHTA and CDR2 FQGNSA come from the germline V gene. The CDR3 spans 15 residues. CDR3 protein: CASSLVGGPQETQYF. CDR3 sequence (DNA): TGTGCCAGCAGCTTAGTGGGCGGCCCGCAAGAGACCCAGTACTTC.

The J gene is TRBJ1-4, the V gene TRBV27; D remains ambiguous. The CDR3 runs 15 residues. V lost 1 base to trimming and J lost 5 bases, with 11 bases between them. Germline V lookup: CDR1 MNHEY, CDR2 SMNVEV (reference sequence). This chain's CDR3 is CASSLFAGPNEKLFF. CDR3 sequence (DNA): TGTGCCAGCAGTTTATTCGCAGGTCCAAATGAAAAACTGTTTTTT. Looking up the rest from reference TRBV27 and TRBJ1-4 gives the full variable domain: EAQVTQNPRYLITVTGKKLTVTCSQNMNHEYMSWYRQDPGLGLRQIYYSMNVEVTDKGDVPEGYKVSRKEKRNFPLILESPSPNQTSLYFCASSLFAGPNEKLFFGSGTQLSVL.

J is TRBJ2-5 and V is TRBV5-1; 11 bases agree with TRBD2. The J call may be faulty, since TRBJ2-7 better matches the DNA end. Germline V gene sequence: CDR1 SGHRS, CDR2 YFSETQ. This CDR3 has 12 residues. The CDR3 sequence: CASSSGRDEQYF. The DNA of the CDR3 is TGCGCCAGCAGTAGCGGGAGGGACGAGCAGTACTTC.

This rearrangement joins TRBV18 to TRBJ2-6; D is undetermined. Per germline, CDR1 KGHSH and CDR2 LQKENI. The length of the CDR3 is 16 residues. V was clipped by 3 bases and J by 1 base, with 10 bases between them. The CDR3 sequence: CASSPELLSGANVLTF. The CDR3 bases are TGTGCCAGCTCACCGGAACTCCTGTCTGGGGCCAACGTCCTGACTTTC.

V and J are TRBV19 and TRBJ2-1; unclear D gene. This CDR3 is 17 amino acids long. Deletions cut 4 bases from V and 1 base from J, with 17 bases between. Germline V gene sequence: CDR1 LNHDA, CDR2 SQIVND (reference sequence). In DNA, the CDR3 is TGTGCCAGTAGTACTCTGCTCTCCACCAGGTCCTACAATGAGCAGTTCTTC. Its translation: CASSTLLSTRSYNEQFF.

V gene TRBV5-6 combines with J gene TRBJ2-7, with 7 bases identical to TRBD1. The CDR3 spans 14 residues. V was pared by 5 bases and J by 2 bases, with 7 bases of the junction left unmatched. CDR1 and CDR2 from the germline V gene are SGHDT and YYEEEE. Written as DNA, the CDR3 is TGTGCCAGCAGTCTACAGGGGCCTCCCTACGAGCAGTACTTC. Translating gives CASSLQGPPYEQYF.

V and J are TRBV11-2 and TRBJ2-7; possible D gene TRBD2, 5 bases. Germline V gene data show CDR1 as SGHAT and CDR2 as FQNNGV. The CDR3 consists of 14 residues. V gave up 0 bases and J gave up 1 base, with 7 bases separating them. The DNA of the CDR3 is TGTGCCAGCAGCTTAGATACTAGATCCTACGAGCAGTACTTC. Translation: CASSLDTRSYEQYF.

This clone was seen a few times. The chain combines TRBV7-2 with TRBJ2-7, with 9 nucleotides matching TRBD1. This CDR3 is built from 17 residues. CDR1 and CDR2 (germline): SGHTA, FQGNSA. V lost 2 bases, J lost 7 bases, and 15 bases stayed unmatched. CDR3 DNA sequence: TGTGCCAGCAGCTTAAAAATGGGACAGGGCCCACGGGGGGAGCAGTACTTC. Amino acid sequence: CASSLKMGQGPRGEQYF.

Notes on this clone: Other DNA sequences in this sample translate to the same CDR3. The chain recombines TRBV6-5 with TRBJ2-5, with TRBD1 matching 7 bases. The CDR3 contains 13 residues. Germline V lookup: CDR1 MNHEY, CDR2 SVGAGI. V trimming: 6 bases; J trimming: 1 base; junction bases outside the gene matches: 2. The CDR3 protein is CASRGTAQETQYF. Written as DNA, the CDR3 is TGTGCCAGCAGGGGGACAGCCCAAGAGACCCAGTACTTC.

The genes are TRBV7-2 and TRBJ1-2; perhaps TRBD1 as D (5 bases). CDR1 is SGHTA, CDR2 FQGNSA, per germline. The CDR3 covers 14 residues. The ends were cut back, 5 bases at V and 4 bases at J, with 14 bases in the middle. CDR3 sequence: CASSPPQETYGYTF. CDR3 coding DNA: TGTGCCAGCAGCCCTCCACAGGAAACCTATGGCTACACCTTC.

CDR3 residues: CASSESGPGELFF. The CDR3 DNA reads as TGTGCCAGCAGTGAATCTGGTCCCGGGGAGCTGTTTTTT. V and J are TRBV6-4 and TRBJ2-2; D is unclear. Trimming took off 3 bases at V and 6 bases at J, with 8 bases between the two ends. The CDR3 totals 13 residues. CDR1 and CDR2 from the germline V gene are MRHNA and SNTAGT.

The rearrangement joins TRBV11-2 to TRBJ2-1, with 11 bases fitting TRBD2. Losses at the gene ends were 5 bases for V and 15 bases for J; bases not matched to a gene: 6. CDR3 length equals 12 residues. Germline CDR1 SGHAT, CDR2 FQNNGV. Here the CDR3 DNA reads TGTGCCAGCAGCATAGCGGGGGGGGACCGGTTCTTC. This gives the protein CASSIAGGDRFF.

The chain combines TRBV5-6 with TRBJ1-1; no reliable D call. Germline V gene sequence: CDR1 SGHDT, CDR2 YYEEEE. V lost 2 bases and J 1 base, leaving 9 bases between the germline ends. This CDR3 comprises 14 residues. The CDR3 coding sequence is TGTGCCAGCAGCTTCGGCAGGAAGAACACTGAAGCTTTCTTT. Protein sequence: CASSFGRKNTEAFF.